This TCR beta chain was profiled in a study of blood T cell repertoires in COVID-19. Study at large: Acute and convalescent COVID-19 specimens originated in the United States, Italy and Spain. The cDNA or gDNA used as material had been derived from T cells, B-cell-depleted T cells, or PBMCs.

The CDR3 runs 14 residues. V lost 4 bases to trimming and J lost 4 bases, with 13 bases between them. Germline V gene lookup returns CDR1 MDHEN and CDR2 SYDVKM. Source study methods: Nucleated cell number was recorded as an estimate derived from reference gene primer amplification. Here immunoSEQ multiplex PCR was the method, and the copy in TCRdb shows in-frame clones only, minus some. The DNA gave D and trimming, while V, J and clone size come from that table. In the table there are about 180,000 clones, approximately 87% of which are singletons. The receptor comes from a man aged 70 or older with active or convalescent COVID-19. Sequenced: peripheral blood. The chain has TRBV28 and TRBJ1-2; possible D gene TRBD1, 6 bases. The CDR3 here is CASSSPGVAYGYTF. The CDR3 DNA reads TGTGCCAGCAGTTCTCCAGGGGTAGCCTATGGCTACACCTTC.